This entry lists 27 T cell receptor beta chains sequenced from one sample in a study of cytomegalovirus exposure and HLA in healthy donors. The PCR used 60 Vbeta and 13 Jbeta primers. Clones were read by immunoSEQ multiplex PCR, and TCRdb kept only the in-frame ones, dropping some. The sample has 150,000 to 200,000 clones, approximately 81% seen once; the top ten hold about 2%. The sample taken for sequencing was PBMCs. These receptors came from a man between 18 and 29 years old in good health and CMV-seropositive.

V gene TRBV5-4 combines with J gene TRBJ2-7; 7 bases map to TRBD2. This CDR3 comprises 15 residues. Germline-derived CDR1 and CDR2 are SGHNT and YYREEE (reference sequence). Unmatched junction bases numbered 10, after V lost 4 bases and J lost 3 bases. The CDR3 DNA is TGTGCCAGCAGCCCTATAAGACGGGGGGACTACGAGCAGTACTTC. Its protein is CASSPIRRGDYEQYF.

This clone was found a few times. The chain links TRBV7-8 to TRBJ1-1; D may be TRBD1 (5 bases). The V gene's germline CDR1 is SGHVS and CDR2 FQNEAQ. V was trimmed by 4 bases and J by 1 base, leaving 13 bases between them. This CDR3 comprises 15 residues. CDR3 residues: CASSSLDSPNTEAFF. CDR3 DNA sequence: TGTGCCAGCAGCTCGCTTGACAGCCCGAACACTGAAGCTTTCTTT.

This clone has just one count. The chain carries TRBV7-2 and TRBJ2-1; D perhaps matches TRBD2 (7 bases). Germline V gene lookup returns CDR1 SGHTA and CDR2 FQGNSA. There are 16 residues in the CDR3. Trimming left V 0 bases short and J 2 bases short, with 11 bases between. CDR3 nucleotide sequence: TGTGCCAGCAGCTTAGCGGCGGGGGCTACCTACAATGAGCAGTTCTTC. This gives the protein CASSLAAGATYNEQFF.

The chain links TRBV6-1 to TRBJ2-2; possible D gene TRBD2, 5 bases. Trimming took off 8 bases at V and 4 bases at J, with 14 bases between the two ends. The V gene's germline CDR1 is MNHNS and CDR2 SASEGT. CDR3 length: 14 residues. CDR3 region: CASGEGPSTGELFF. The CDR3 DNA reads as TGTGCCAGCGGAGAGGGCCCGAGCACCGGGGAGCTGTTTTTT.

This clone has a handful of counts. CDR3 nucleotide sequence: TGCGCCAGCAGCTTGGTGACAGGGAACCAAGAGACCCAGTACTTC. Protein sequence: CASSLVTGNQETQYF. The chain couples TRBV5-1 to TRBJ2-5, with 7 bases fitting TRBD1. The J segment lost 0 bases and the V segment lost 0 bases, leaving 2 bases of the junction unmatched. The CDR3 length is 15 residues. Germline V CDR1 and CDR2: SGHRS, YFSETQ.

The chain recombines TRBV6-4 with TRBJ2-1; the D gene is possibly TRBD2 (6 bases). The germline V and J ends were trimmed by 3 bases and 13 bases, with 16 bases remaining between them. Germline values: CDR1 MRHNA, CDR2 SNTAGT. There are 13 residues in the CDR3. The CDR3 here is CASSERTGTEQFF. CDR3 coding DNA: TGTGCCAGCAGTGAGCGAACCGGGACTGAACAGTTCTTC.

This chain connects TRBV9 to TRBJ1-6; D gene ambiguous. This CDR3 comprises 13 residues. With 2 bases removed from V and 7 bases from J, the gap between germline ends came to 7 bases. Germline CDR1 reads SGDLS; CDR2 reads YYNGEE. CDR3 residues: CASSVQSNSPLHF. As DNA, the CDR3 is TGTGCCAGCAGCGTGCAGTCCAATTCACCCCTCCACTTT.

V gene TRBV5-4 combines with J gene TRBJ1-3; 11 nucleotides line up with TRBD1. The germline gives CDR1 SGHNT, CDR2 YYREEE (reference sequence). The V and J ends lost 3 bases and 0 bases, in that order; junction bases with no gene match: 5. The CDR3 consists of 17 residues. CDR3 in DNA: TGTGCCAGCAGCTGGGACAGGGGGATTAGCTCTGGAAACACCATATATTTT. As protein: CASSWDRGISSGNTIYF.

There are a few counts of this clone. This sequence joins TRBV6-1 and TRBJ1-4, with D possibly being TRBD1 (6 bases). Trimming took off 2 bases at V and 0 bases at J, with 16 bases between the two ends. The CDR3 extends over 18 amino acids. CDR1 is MNHNS and CDR2 is SASEGT in the germline V gene. The CDR3 region has the DNA TGTGCCAGCAGTGAAAATCAGGGACACCATACAACTAATGAAAAACTGTTTTTT. Translating gives CASSENQGHHTTNEKLFF.

This clone was seen only a few times. The rearrangement joins TRBV13 to TRBJ2-2, with 9 positions matching TRBD1. V was clipped by 3 bases and J by 7 bases; unmatched bases: 6. CDR3 length equals 15 residues. Germline CDR1 PRHDT, CDR2 FYEKMQ (reference sequence). The CDR3 nucleotides are TGTGCCAGCAGCTTTAGAACAGGGGGCATCGGGGAGCTGTTTTTT. Its protein product is CASSFRTGGIGELFF.

J is TRBJ2-7 and V is TRBV5-5; D not certain. From germline, CDR1 is SGHKS and CDR2 YYEKEE (reference sequence). Trimming left V 0 bases short and J 5 bases short, with 9 bases between. The CDR3 extends over 13 amino acids. The CDR3 sequence is CASSLAFFDEQYF. The CDR3 region has the DNA TGTGCCAGCAGCTTGGCCTTTTTCGACGAGCAGTACTTC.

The CDR3: CASSRGQGSSYNSPLHF. CDR3 nucleotides: TGTGCCAGCAGCCGTGGACAGGGCAGCTCCTATAATTCACCCCTCCACTTT. The chain is built from TRBV7-6 and TRBJ1-6; TRBD1 matches at 8 bases. Germline CDR1 is SGHVS and CDR2 is FNYEAQ. The CDR3 consists of 17 residues. V was pared by 5 bases and J by 0 bases, with 6 bases of the junction left unmatched.

The gene calls are TRBV25-1 and TRBJ1-2, with TRBD1 matching over 9 bases. With V trimmed by 8 bases and J by 4 bases, 8 bases remained unmatched. Germline lookup yields CDR1 MGHDK and CDR2 SYGVNS. The CDR3 is 14 amino acids. CDR3 sequence (DNA): TGTGCCAGCGCCGGGACAGGGTTAAGCTATGGCTACACCTTC. It is translated as CASAGTGLSYGYTF.

This chain connects TRBV5-1 to TRBJ2-3; 14 bases map to TRBD2. Germline CDR1 is SGHRS and CDR2 is YFSETQ. After removal of 4 bases from V and 6 bases from J, the junction contained 7 bases not matched to a gene. CDR3 length: 16 residues. The CDR3 sequence is CASSQGLAGAVDTQYF. DNA of the CDR3: TGCGCCAGCAGCCAGGGACTAGCGGGGGCGGTCGATACGCAGTATTTT.

The chain couples TRBV6-5 to TRBJ1-2; D might be TRBD1 (5 bases). This CDR3 is built from 14 residues. Germline V CDR1 and CDR2: MNHEY, SVGAGI. V dropped 6 bases and J dropped 3 bases, with 14 bases sitting between them. In DNA form, the CDR3 reads TGTGCCAGCAGCCTACTGGGGGGTGACTATGGCTACACCTTC. This encodes CASSLLGGDYGYTF.

V is TRBV6-5 and J is TRBJ1-1, with a possible D match to TRBD1 (5 bases). The ends were cut back, 7 bases at V and 4 bases at J, with 13 bases in the middle. The CDR3 sequence is 13 residues long. Germline V gives CDR1 MNHEY, CDR2 SVGAGI. The CDR3 loop is CASTLQGSTEAFF. In nucleotides, the CDR3 is TGTGCCAGCACCCTCCAGGGATCCACTGAAGCTTTCTTT.

This sequence joins TRBV15 and TRBJ2-1; 8 bases match TRBD2. From germline, CDR1 is LNHNV and CDR2 YYDKDF (reference sequence). The CDR3 is made up of 15 amino acids. Trimming at V came to 0 bases and at J to 10 bases, leaving 8 bases not matched to a gene. The CDR3 bases are TGTGCCACCAGCAGAGATTCGAGCGGGGGCCGGGAGCAGTTCTTC. Translation gives CATSRDSSGGREQFF.

This CDR3 is CASSVDGGGAETQYF. DNA for the CDR3: TGTGCCAGCAGCGTAGACGGCGGGGGGGCTGAGACCCAGTACTTC. V and J are TRBV9 and TRBJ2-5; 9 nucleotides match TRBD2. Germline V gene data show CDR1 as SGDLS and CDR2 as YYNGEE. The CDR3 totals 15 residues. J was trimmed by 5 bases and V by 0 bases; bases with no gene match: 5.

V is TRBV4-3 and J is TRBJ2-2; D is perhaps TRBD2 (5 bases). The V gene's germline CDR1 is LGHNA and CDR2 YSLEER. V was cut by 1 base and J by 4 bases, with 13 bases left in between. The CDR3 runs 16 residues. CDR3 loop: CASSQVRESRTGELFF. CDR3 nucleotide sequence: TGCGCCAGCAGCCAAGTTAGGGAGTCCCGCACCGGGGAGCTGTTTTTT.

The J gene is TRBJ2-1, the V gene TRBV7-6, with 16 bases lining up with TRBD2. J was trimmed by 8 bases and V by 1 base; bases with no gene match: 5. Germline CDR1 is SGHVS and CDR2 is FNYEAQ. The CDR3 contains 17 residues. The CDR3 sequence: CASSLVGTSGGVYEQFF. CDR3 coding DNA: TGTGCCAGCAGCTTAGTGGGGACTAGCGGGGGGGTCTATGAGCAGTTCTTC.

This clone was found once. The V call is TRBV18, the J call TRBJ2-7, with D unclear. The CDR3 loop spans 13 amino acids. Germline assignment: CDR1 KGHSH and CDR2 LQKENI. Trimming cost V 3 bases and J 5 bases, with 11 bases left between them. The CDR3: CASSPGFGDEQYF. CDR3 in DNA: TGTGCCAGCTCACCCGGATTCGGAGACGAGCAGTACTTC.

CDR3 sequence: CASSHTGTAAYEQYF. The CDR3 region has the DNA TGTGCCAGCAGCCATACCGGGACAGCAGCCTACGAGCAGTACTTC. The chain uses TRBV6-1 and TRBJ2-5; 7 positions agree with TRBD1. The J call may be in error: the DNA end matches TRBJ2-7 better. Germline values: CDR1 MNHNS, CDR2 SASEGT. The CDR3 has 15 amino acids.

The genes are TRBV7-9 and TRBJ2-7, with D maybe TRBD1 (5 bases). V was shortened by 0 bases and J by 4 bases, with 10 bases between the two germline ends. The germline gives CDR1 SEHNR, CDR2 FQNEAQ (reference sequence). The CDR3 is made up of 14 amino acids. CDR3 loop: CASSLAGQEYEQYF. The CDR3 DNA reads as TGTGCCAGCAGCTTAGCCGGACAAGAGTACGAGCAGTACTTC.

This chain uses TRBV5-1 with TRBJ1-1, with TRBD1 matching over 7 bases. V trimming: 7 bases; J trimming: 4 bases; junction bases outside the gene matches: 7. The CDR3 is made up of 13 amino acids. Germline assignment: CDR1 SGHRS and CDR2 YFSETQ. The CDR3 sequence is CASGTAPGTEAFF. The CDR3 region has the DNA TGCGCCAGCGGGACAGCACCAGGCACTGAAGCTTTCTTT.

This chain connects TRBV2 to TRBJ2-1; 7 bases agree with TRBD1. Unmatched junction bases numbered 14, after V lost 6 bases and J lost 15 bases. The germline CDR1 and CDR2 sequences are SNHLY and FYNNEI. The CDR3 has 13 amino acids. DNA of the CDR3: TGTGCCAGCAGGGGGACAGCTATCTTCCCGGGGTTCTTC. Translated: CASRGTAIFPGFF.

This sequence joins TRBV9 and TRBJ2-7; D remains ambiguous. Germline CDR1 and CDR2: SGDLS and YYNGEE. V was clipped by 2 bases and J by 2 bases, with 14 bases between them. The CDR3 runs to 15 residues. CDR3 DNA sequence: TGTGCCAGCAGCGTGAGAGATAGTCCCCCCTACGAGCAGTACTTC. Translation: CASSVRDSPPYEQYF. Using reference TRBV9 and TRBJ2-7 for the parts outside the CDR3, the full variable domain is DSGVTQTPKHLITATGQRVTLRCSPRSGDLSVYWYQQSLDQGLQFLIQYYNGEERAKGNILERFSAQQFPDLHSELNLSSLELGDSALYFCASSVRDSPPYEQYFGPGTRLTVT.

This clone appeared a few times. This chain connects TRBV7-8 to TRBJ2-3, with D possibly being TRBD2 (6 bases). CDR1 SGHVS and CDR2 FQNEAQ come from the germline V gene. V was shortened by 4 bases and J by 1 base, with 21 bases between the two germline ends. The CDR3 has 18 amino acids. CDR3 loop: CASSSPGLKAERTDTQYF. The CDR3 DNA is TGTGCCAGCAGCTCTCCGGGACTCAAGGCGGAACGCACAGATACGCAGTATTTT.